Listed here is a single T cell receptor beta chain. What it recognizes is unknown. This entry belongs to a study of response to subunit inactivated influenza vaccine. The study, taken as a whole, reports: The authors offered the suggestion that each seasonal influenza vaccination recruits few new T cells.

TCRdb ran MiXCR on the RT-PCR reads and lists one entry per CDR3 protein. The sample lists over 300,000 distinct CDR3 sequences; less than 25% were seen once. The TCR comes from a man between 50 and 75 years old who received an inactivated influenza vaccine. The input for sequencing was PBMCs from blood, taken about 19 months after vaccination.

In DNA form, the CDR3 reads TGTGCCAGCAGCACCTGGGCCACCCACAATGAGCAGTTCTTC. Translation gives CASSTWATHNEQFF. The chain has TRBV9 and TRBJ2-1; no firm D call. Trimming removed 4 bases at V and 5 bases at J, with 13 bases between. The germline gives CDR1 SGDLS, CDR2 YYNGEE. CDR3 length: 14 residues.